The following is a T cell receptor (beta chain) sequence with its context. Antigen unknown. Profiled with immunoSEQ multiplex PCR; TCRdb holds only in-frame clones, not every one. The sample records 3,100 or so clones, over 60% being singletons. The sample is drawn from a study of OX40 agonist ivuxolimab in advanced cancers. Points from the study as a whole: Both CD4+ and CD8+ T cell populations in blood had undergone clonal expansion by week 6 at 0.1 to 3.0 mg/kg. Partial responders dosed at 0.1-3.0 mg/kg displayed clonal expansion ranking among the lowest.

This clonotype was obtained from an adult with an advanced solid tumor such as melanoma, head and neck, liver or kidney cancer. Source: CD4+ or CD8+ T cells sorted from blood, taken in a trial of the OX40 agonist ivuxolimab.

CDR3 residues: CARTNYGYTF. As DNA, the CDR3 is TGTGCCAGGACAAACTATGGCTACACCTTC. The chain joins TRBV19 to TRBJ1-2, with unresolved D. This CDR3 is built from 10 residues. V dropped 9 bases and J dropped 2 bases, with 4 bases sitting between them. Germline-derived CDR1 and CDR2 are LNHDA and SQIVND (reference sequence).